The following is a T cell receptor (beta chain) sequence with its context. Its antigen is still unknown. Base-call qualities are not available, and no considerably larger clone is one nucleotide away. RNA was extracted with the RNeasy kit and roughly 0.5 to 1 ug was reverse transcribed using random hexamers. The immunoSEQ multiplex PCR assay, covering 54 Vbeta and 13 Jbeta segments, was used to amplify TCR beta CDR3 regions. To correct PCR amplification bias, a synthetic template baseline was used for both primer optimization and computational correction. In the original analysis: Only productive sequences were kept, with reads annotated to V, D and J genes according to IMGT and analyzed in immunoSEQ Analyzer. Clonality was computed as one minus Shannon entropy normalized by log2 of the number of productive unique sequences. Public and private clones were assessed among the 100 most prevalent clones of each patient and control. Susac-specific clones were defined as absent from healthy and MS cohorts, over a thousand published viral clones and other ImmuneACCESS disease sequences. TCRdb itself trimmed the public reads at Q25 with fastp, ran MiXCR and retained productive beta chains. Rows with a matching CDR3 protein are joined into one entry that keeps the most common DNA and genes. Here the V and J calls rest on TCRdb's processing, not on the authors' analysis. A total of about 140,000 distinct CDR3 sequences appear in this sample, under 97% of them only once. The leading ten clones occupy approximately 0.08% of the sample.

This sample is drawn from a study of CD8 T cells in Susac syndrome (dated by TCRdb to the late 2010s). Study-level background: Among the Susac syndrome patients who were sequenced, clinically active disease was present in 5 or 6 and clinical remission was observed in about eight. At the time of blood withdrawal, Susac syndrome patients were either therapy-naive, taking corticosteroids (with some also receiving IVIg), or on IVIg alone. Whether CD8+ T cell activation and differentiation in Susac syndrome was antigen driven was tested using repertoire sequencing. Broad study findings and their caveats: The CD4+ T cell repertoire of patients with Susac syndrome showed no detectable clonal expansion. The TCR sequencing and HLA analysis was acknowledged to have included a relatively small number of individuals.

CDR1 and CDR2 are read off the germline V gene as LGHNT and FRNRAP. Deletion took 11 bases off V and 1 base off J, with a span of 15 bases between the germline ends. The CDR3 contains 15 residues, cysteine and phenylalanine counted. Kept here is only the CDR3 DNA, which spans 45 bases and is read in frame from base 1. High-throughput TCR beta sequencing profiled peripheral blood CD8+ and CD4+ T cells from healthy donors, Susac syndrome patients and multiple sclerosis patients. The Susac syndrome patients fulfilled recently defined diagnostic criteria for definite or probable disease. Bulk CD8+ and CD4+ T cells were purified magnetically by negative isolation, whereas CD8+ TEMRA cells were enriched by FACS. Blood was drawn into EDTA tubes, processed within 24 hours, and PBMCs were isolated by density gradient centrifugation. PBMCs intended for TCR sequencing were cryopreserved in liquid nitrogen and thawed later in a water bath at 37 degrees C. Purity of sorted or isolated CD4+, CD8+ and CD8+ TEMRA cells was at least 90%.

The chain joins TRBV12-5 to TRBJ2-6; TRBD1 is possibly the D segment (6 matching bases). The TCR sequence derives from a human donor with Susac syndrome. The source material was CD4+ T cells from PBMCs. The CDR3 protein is CAGCLGGSGANVLTF. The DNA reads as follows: TGTGCTGGCTGCCTAGGGGGTTCTGGGGCCAACGTCCTGACTTTC.